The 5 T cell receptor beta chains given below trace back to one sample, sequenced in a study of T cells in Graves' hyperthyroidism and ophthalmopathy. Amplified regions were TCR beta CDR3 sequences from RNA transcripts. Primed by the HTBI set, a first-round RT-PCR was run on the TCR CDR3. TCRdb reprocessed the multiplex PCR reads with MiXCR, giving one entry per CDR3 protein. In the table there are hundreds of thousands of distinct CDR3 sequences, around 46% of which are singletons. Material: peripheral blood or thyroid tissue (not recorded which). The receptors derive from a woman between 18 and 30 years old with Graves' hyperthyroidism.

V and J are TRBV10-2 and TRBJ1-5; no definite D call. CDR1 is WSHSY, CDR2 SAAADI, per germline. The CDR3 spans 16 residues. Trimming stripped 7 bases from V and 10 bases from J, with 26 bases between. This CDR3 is CASNHGNPSGKHPQHF. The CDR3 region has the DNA TGCGCCAGCAACCATGGGAATCCATCGGGTAAACACCCCCAGCATTTT.

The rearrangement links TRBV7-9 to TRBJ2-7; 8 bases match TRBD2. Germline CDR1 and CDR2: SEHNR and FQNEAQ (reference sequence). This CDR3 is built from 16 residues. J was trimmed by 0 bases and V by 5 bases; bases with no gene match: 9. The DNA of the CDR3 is TGTGCCAGCAGCAGGTCAGCGGGAGCCGGCTCCTACGAGCAGTACTTC. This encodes CASSRSAGAGSYEQYF. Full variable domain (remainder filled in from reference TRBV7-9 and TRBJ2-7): DTGVSQNPRHKITKRGQNVTFRCDPISEHNRLYWYRQTLGQGPEFLTYFQNEAQLEKSRLLSDRFSAERPKGSFSTLEIQRTEQGDSAMYLCASSRSAGAGSYEQYFGPGTRLTVT.

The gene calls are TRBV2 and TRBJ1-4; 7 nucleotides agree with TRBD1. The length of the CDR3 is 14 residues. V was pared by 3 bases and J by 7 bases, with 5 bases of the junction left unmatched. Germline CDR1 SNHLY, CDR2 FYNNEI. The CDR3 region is CASSERDRLEKLFF. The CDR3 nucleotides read TGTGCCAGCAGTGAGCGGGACAGACTTGAAAAACTGTTTTTT. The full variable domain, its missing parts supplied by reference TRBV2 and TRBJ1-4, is EPEVTQTPSHQVTQMGQEVILRCVPISNHLYFYWYRQILGQKVEFLVSFYNNEISEKSEIFDDQFSVERPDGSNFTLKIRSTKLEDSAMYFCASSERDRLEKLFFGSGTQLSVL.

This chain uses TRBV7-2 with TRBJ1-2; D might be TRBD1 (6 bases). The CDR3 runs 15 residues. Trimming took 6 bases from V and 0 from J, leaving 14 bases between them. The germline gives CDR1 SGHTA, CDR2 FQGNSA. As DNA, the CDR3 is TGTGCCAGCAGTTTACGGACAGTCCCTAACTATGGCTACACCTTC. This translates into CASSLRTVPNYGYTF.

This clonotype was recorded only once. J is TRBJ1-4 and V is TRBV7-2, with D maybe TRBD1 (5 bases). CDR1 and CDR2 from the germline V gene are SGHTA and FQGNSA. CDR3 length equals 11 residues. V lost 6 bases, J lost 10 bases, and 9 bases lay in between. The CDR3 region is CASRQVGKLFF. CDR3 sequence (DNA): TGTGCCAGCAGACAGGTCGGAAAACTGTTTTTT.